Listed below are T cell receptor beta chains from one sample, sequenced in a study of blood T cell repertoires in COVID-19. Sequenced by immunoSEQ multiplex PCR; TCRdb stores in-frame clones only, minus some. This sample has around 98,000 clones, with around nine tenths found just once. Sequenced sample: peripheral blood. The source of these receptors is a man between 65 and 85 years old with acute or convalescent COVID-19. Each CDR3 is given with its conserved first and last residue. The D gene is left open where the match is weak. Size tells how often a clone was seen (once, few, many) or the class of an expanded clone, and some rows leave it out.

d_gene	v_gene	abundance	j_gene	CDR3nt	CDR3aa
TRBD1	TRBV5-1	-	TRBJ1-1	TGCGCCAGCAGCTTGGTTCCCACAGGGGCCCTGAACACTGAAGCTTTCTTT	CASSLVPTGALNTEAFF
-	TRBV4-2	-	TRBJ1-2	TGTGCCAGCAGCCAAGAAGGACAACGGGTCTATGGCTACACCTTC	CASSQEGQRVYGYTF
-	TRBV5-1	few	TRBJ1-1	TGCGCCAGCAGCTTCGAACGCGTCGACACTGAAGCTTTCTTT	CASSFERVDTEAFF
-	TRBV19	-	TRBJ1-1	TGTGCCAGTAGTCTTTCCCCCGATTCCCCAGGGAACACTGAAGCTTTCTTT	CASSLSPDSPGNTEAFF
TRBD2	TRBV7-2	-	TRBJ2-7	TGTGCCAGCAGCCAACTAGCGGGGGGGCTCCACGAGCAGTACTTC	CASSQLAGGLHEQYF
-	TRBV25-1	-	TRBJ2-4	TGTGCCAGCACCACGACGGTAGCCCCGAACATTCAGTACTTC	CASTTTVAPNIQYF
TRBD1	TRBV5-1	-	TRBJ1-1	TGCGCCAGCAGCCCAGGGACAGGGAAGACTGAAGCTTTCTTT	CASSPGTGKTEAFF
-	TRBV6-6	-	TRBJ1-4	TGTGCCAGCAGTCAGATCGGGACATATCTTACCGCAACTAATGAAAAACTGTTTTTT	CASSQIGTYLTATNEKLFF
TRBD2	TRBV28	-	TRBJ2-1	TGTGCCAGCAGCCCAATACTAGCGGCTGAGCAGTTCTTC	CASSPILAAEQFF
-	TRBV28	once	TRBJ2-2	TGTGCCACCCAAGAGGGGGACACCGGGGAGCTGTTTTTT	CATQEGDTGELFF
-	TRBV5-1	once	TRBJ2-2	TGCGCCAGCAGCCTAAAGAACACCGGGGAGCTGTTTTTT	CASSLKNTGELFF
-	TRBV3-1/TRBV3-2	-	TRBJ2-5	TGTGCCAGCAGCCTCAGGGACATTCAAGAGACCCAGTACTTC	CASSLRDIQETQYF
TRBD1	TRBV20-1	once	TRBJ2-2	TGCAGTGCTAGTAACCGGGACAGGGGCACCGGGGAGCTGTTTTTT	CSASNRDRGTGELFF
TRBD1	TRBV19	-	TRBJ1-2	TGTGCCAGTAGAGGGACAGGGGGAAACTATGGCTACACCTTC	CASRGTGGNYGYTF
TRBD1	TRBV3-1/TRBV3-2	-	TRBJ2-7	TGTGCCAGCAGCCCCGGGACAGGGGCCCACGAGCAGTACTTC	CASSPGTGAHEQYF
TRBD1	TRBV28	-	TRBJ1-5	TGTGCCAACGGGGACAGGGGGCATCAGCCCCAGCATTTT	CANGDRGHQPQHF
-	TRBV5-4	-	TRBJ1-2	TGTGCCAGCAGCTTGGATGGGGGCGGCTATGGCTACACCTTC	CASSLDGGGYGYTF
-	TRBV19	-	TRBJ1-5	TGTGCCAGTAGTAGGGAGCATTATAGCAATCAGCCCCAGCATTTT	CASSREHYSNQPQHF
TRBD1	TRBV5-1	-	TRBJ2-7	TGCGCCAGCAGCATGACAGGGGACTACGAGCAGTACTTC	CASSMTGDYEQYF
TRBD1	TRBV5-4	-	TRBJ1-4	TGTGCCAGCAGCTCGACAGGGAATAGCGAAAAACTGTTTTTT	CASSSTGNSEKLFF
-	TRBV6-1	once	TRBJ1-5	TGTGCCAGCAGTGAAGGGGCAGGGTTCAATCAGCCCCAGCATTTT	CASSEGAGFNQPQHF
TRBD2	TRBV5-8	-	TRBJ2-5	TGTGCCAGCAGCTTCGGCGGGGGGCAGCTAGGGGAGACCCAGTACTTC	CASSFGGGQLGETQYF
TRBD1	TRBV11-2	-	TRBJ1-5	TGTGCCAGCAGCTTATCAGGGGGCGGTCAGCCCCAGCATTTT	CASSLSGGGQPQHF
-	TRBV5-4	-	TRBJ2-2	TGTGCCAGCAGCCCCGACAGTCCGAACACCGGGGAGCTGTTTTTT	CASSPDSPNTGELFF
TRBD1	TRBV2	-	TRBJ1-1	TGTGCCAGCAGTTTCTCCCGGGACAGGGGGCACACTGAAGCTTTCTTT	CASSFSRDRGHTEAFF
-	TRBV6-6	-	TRBJ2-5	TGTGCCAGCAGGCCCCCGGGACTAGAGACCCAGTACTTC	CASRPPGLETQYF
-	TRBV11-2	once	TRBJ2-3	TGTGCCAGCAGCCCCCGTGAGTCCTCCACAGATACGCAGTATTTT	CASSPRESSTDTQYF
-	TRBV18	-	TRBJ2-1	TGTGCCAGCTCACCACTACAGGGTGGTGAGCAGTTCTTC	CASSPLQGGEQFF
TRBD2	TRBV2	-	TRBJ2-2	TGTGCCAGCGCAGGACCGGGGGGGGCCGGGGAGCTGTTTTTT	CASAGPGGAGELFF
TRBD2	TRBV6-6	once	TRBJ2-1	TGTGCCAGCAGCCCAGCACTAGCGGGGGGGAAAAATGAGCAGTTCTTC	CASSPALAGGKNEQFF
TRBD1	TRBV7-9	-	TRBJ1-1	TGTGCCAGCAGCTCCGGGACAGGGCAAAACACTGAAGCTTTCTTT	CASSSGTGQNTEAFF
-	TRBV5-5	-	TRBJ1-2	TGTGCCAGCAGCCCTGGGGCAGGTGGGAACTATGGCTACACCTTC	CASSPGAGGNYGYTF
-	TRBV5-1	-	TRBJ2-7	TGCGCCAGCAGCTCGCGCGTTGGTTTCGAGCAGTACTTC	CASSSRVGFEQYF
TRBD1	TRBV2	-	TRBJ2-7	TGTGCCAGCAGAGGGACAGGGGGCTTCTACGAGCAGTACTTC	CASRGTGGFYEQYF
-	TRBV4-1	-	TRBJ1-1	TGCGCCAGCAGCCAAGTCAAGGGGAAGAACACTGAAGCTTTCTTT	CASSQVKGKNTEAFF
-	TRBV9	-	TRBJ2-6	TGTGCCAGCAGCCCCTACCAACAGGCCCCTGGGGCCAACGTCCTGACTTTC	CASSPYQQAPGANVLTF
TRBD1	TRBV12-3/TRBV12-4	-	TRBJ1-2	TGTGCCACCATGCCCGGGACAGGGGGTAGCACCTTC	CATMPGTGGSTF
TRBD1	TRBV7-7	-	TRBJ2-3	TGTGCTAGCAGCTCCGGGACAGGGATCACAGATACGCAGTATTTT	CASSSGTGITDTQYF
-	TRBV29-1	-	TRBJ2-1	TGCAGCGTTGCAACGCCGCGGATTCAACACAATGAGCAGTTCTTC	CSVATPRIQHNEQFF
-	TRBV5-1	-	TRBJ1-5	TGCGCCAGCAGCCCGTCAGGGGTGGTGAGCAATCAGCCCCAGCATTTT	CASSPSGVVSNQPQHF
-	TRBV3-1/TRBV3-2	once	TRBJ2-2	TGTGCCAGCAGCCAATTCTCTCAGGGCCCGGGCGGGGAGCTGTTTTTT	CASSQFSQGPGGELFF
-	TRBV12-3/TRBV12-4	-	TRBJ1-6	TGTGCCAGCAGTTCGTCAGGGGCGTCACCCCTCCACTTT	CASSSSGASPLHF
-	TRBV28	-	TRBJ1-4	TGTGCCAGCAGTTTAGACCTGGGTAGCGAAAAACTGTTTTTT	CASSLDLGSEKLFF
-	TRBV18	-	TRBJ2-5	TGTGCCAGCTCACCGGGTCGGGGTACTCAAGAGACCCAGTACTTC	CASSPGRGTQETQYF
TRBD1	TRBV5-1	-	TRBJ1-4	TGCGCCAGCAGCGAAGGACAGGTTGTGGACGAAAAACTGTTTTTT	CASSEGQVVDEKLFF
-	TRBV6-2/TRBV6-3	-	TRBJ2-5	TGTGCCAGCAGTTACGGCCCGACCCAGTACTTC	CASSYGPTQYF
-	TRBV19	-	TRBJ2-2	TGTGCCAGTAGTAGCAAGCCCGCGAACACCGGGGAGCTGTTTTTT	CASSSKPANTGELFF
TRBD2	TRBV27	-	TRBJ2-6	TGTGCCAGCAGTCGCGGGGGACGCAACTCTGGGGCCAACGTCCTGACTTTC	CASSRGGRNSGANVLTF
TRBD1	TRBV18	-	TRBJ1-5	TGTGCCAGTGGACAGGGAGGGGATCAGCCCCAGCATTTT	CASGQGGDQPQHF
TRBD2	TRBV19	-	TRBJ2-1	TGTGCCAGTAGTTCCTGGCGGGGGGCTGAGCAGTTCTTC	CASSSWRGAEQFF
TRBD2	TRBV14	-	TRBJ2-3	TGTGCCAGCAGCCGACAAGTAGCGGGACCCCTTAGCACAGATACGCAGTATTTT	CASSRQVAGPLSTDTQYF
TRBD2	TRBV4-1	-	TRBJ2-7	TGCGCCAGCAGCCAAGATCCATATCTAGCGGGTGACTCCTACGAGCAGTACTTC	CASSQDPYLAGDSYEQYF
TRBD1	TRBV7-2	-	TRBJ2-1	TGTGCCAGCAGCCCGCAGGGACAGGGATGGGATGAGCAGTTCTTC	CASSPQGQGWDEQFF
-	TRBV28	few	TRBJ2-3	TGTGCCAGCAGTTTAGGGGACTCTAGCACAGATACGCAGTATTTT	CASSLGDSSTDTQYF